The sequence of this TCR beta chain was determined in a study of CDR3 diversity in severe acne. TCRdb reprocessed the PCR reads with MiXCR, giving one entry per CDR3 protein. Here the sample spans tens of thousands of distinct CDR3 sequences, 50% to 65% being singletons. This clonotype was recorded a few times. CDR1 MGHDK and CDR2 SYGVNS come from the germline V gene. The CDR3 length is 14 residues. The V and J ends lost 8 bases and 3 bases, in that order; junction bases with no gene match: 6. The V gene is TRBV25-1, the J gene TRBJ1-2, with 10 positions matching TRBD1. The sequence derives from a male donor in good health, without acne. The sequenced material came from blood. Here the CDR3 DNA reads TGTGCCAGCGCCGGGACAGGGGTAGACTATGGCTACACCTTC. Translating gives CASAGTGVDYGYTF.